Included here is one T cell receptor beta chain sequence, with context. This specimen comes from a study of shared clonotypes between healthy human individuals. Per the germline V gene, CDR1 is LGHNA and CDR2 is YSLEER. V lost 1 base to trimming and J lost 4 bases; unmatched junction nucleotides: 7. The CDR3 extends over 17 amino acids. Some 29,000 T cell genomes (approximately 0.2 ug DNA) went into each sorted-subset replicate. Data came from immunoSEQ multiplex PCR; TCRdb stores just in-frame clones and leaves some out. The top ten clones hold roughly 0.13% of a sample with about 2 million clones, 90% to 95% of them seen once.

The sequencing input was naive CD4+ T cells sorted from blood. Subset denoted: CD45RA+ positively selected. This receptor was taken from a young man in good health. The chain joins TRBV4-3 to TRBJ2-1, with TRBD2 matching 10 bases. The CDR3 DNA sequence: TGCGCCAGCAGCCAAGCCTTCTCTAGCGGGAGTTACAATGAGCAGTTCTTC. Translation: CASSQAFSSGSYNEQFF.